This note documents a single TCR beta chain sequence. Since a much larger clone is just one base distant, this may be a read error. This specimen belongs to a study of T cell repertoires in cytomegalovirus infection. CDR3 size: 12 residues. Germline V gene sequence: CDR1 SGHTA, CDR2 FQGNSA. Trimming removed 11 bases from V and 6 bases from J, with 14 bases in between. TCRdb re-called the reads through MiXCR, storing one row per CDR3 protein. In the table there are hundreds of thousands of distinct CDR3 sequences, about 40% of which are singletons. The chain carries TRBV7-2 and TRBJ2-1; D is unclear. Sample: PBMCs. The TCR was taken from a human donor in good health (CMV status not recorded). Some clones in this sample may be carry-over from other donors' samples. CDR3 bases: TGTGCCGGCACTCTGGCGACCAATGAGCAGTTCTTC. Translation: CAGTLATNEQFF.